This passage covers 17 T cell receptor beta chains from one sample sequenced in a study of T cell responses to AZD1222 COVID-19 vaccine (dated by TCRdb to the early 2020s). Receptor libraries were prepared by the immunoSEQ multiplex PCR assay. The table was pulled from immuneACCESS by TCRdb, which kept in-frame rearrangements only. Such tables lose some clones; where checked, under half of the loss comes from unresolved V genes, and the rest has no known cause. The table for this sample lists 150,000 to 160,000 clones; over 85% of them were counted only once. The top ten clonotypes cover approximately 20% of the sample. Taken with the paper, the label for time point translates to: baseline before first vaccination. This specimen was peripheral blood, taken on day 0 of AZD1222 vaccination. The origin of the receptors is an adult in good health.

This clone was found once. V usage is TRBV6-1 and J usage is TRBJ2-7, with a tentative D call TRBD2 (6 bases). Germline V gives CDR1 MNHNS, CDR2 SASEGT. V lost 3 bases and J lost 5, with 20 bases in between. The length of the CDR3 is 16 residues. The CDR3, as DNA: TGTGCCAGCAGTGAGGCTCCGGGACTTTTGAGGGACGAGCAGTACTTC. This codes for CASSEAPGLLRDEQYF.

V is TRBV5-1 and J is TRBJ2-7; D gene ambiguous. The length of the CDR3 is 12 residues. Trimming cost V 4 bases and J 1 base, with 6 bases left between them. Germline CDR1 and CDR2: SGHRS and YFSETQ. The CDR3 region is CASSLPSYEQYF. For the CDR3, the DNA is TGCGCCAGCAGCCTCCCTTCCTACGAGCAGTACTTC.

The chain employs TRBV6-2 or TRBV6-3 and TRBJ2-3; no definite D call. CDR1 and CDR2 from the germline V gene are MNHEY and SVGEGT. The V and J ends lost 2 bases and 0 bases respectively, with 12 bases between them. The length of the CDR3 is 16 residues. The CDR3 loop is CASSYAHRTSTDTQYF. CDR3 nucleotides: TGTGCCAGCAGTTACGCCCACAGAACTAGCACAGATACGCAGTATTTT.

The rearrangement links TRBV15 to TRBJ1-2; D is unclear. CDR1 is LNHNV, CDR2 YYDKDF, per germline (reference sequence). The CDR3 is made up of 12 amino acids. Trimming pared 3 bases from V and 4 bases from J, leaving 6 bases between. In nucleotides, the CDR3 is TGTGCCACCAGCAGTTTAGGCTATGGCTACACCTTC. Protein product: CATSSLGYGYTF. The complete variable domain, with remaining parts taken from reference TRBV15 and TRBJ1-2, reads DAMVIQNPRYQVTQFGKPVTLSCSQTLNHNVMYWYQQKSSQAPKLLFHYYDKDFNNEADTPDNFQSRRPNTSFCFLDIRSPGLGDTAMYLCATSSLGYGYTFGSGTRLTVV.

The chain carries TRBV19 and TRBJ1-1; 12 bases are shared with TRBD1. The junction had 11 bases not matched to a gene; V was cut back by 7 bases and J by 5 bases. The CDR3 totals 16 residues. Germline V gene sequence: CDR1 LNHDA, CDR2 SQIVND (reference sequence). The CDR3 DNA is TGTGCCAGTAAAGGGACAGGGGGCAGTAGCAAAACTGAAGCTTTCTTT. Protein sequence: CASKGTGGSSKTEAFF.

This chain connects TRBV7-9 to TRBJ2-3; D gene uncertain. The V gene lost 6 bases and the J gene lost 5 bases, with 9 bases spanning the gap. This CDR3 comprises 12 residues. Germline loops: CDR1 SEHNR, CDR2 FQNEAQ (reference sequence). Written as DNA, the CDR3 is TGTGCCAGCAGTTCCCTCGGAGATACGCAGTATTTT. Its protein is CASSSLGDTQYF. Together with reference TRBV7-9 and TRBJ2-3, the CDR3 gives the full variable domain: DTGVSQNPRHKITKRGQNVTFRCDPISEHNRLYWYRQTLGQGPEFLTYFQNEAQLEKSRLLSDRFSAERPKGSFSTLEIQRTEQGDSAMYLCASSSLGDTQYFGPGTRLTVL.

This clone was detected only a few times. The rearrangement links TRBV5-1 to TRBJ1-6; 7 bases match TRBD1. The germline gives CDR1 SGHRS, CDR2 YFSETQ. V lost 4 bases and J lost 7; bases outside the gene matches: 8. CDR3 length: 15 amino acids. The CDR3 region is CASSSTGVGNSPLHF. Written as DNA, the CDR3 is TGCGCCAGCAGCAGCACAGGGGTGGGGAATTCACCCCTCCACTTT.

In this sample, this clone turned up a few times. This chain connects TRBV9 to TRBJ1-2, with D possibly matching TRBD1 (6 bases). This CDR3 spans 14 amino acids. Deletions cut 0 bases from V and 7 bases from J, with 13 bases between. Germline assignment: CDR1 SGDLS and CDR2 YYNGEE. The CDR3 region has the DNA TGTGCCAGCAGCGTAGGAGCGGGGGCGGGTGGCTACACCTTC. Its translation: CASSVGAGAGGYTF.

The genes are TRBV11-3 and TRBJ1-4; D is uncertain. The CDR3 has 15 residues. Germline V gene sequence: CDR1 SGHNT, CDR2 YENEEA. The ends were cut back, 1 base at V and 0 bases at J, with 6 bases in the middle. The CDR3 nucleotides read TGTGCCAGCAGCTTAGTCTCTGCAACTAATGAAAAACTGTTTTTT. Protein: CASSLVSATNEKLFF.

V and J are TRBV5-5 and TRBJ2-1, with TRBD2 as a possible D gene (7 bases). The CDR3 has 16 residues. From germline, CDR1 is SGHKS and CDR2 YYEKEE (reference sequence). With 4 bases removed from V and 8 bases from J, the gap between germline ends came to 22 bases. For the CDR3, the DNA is TGTGCCAGCAGCCACCTACCCGGGGGGCCTGAGGATGAGCAGTTCTTC. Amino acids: CASSHLPGGPEDEQFF.

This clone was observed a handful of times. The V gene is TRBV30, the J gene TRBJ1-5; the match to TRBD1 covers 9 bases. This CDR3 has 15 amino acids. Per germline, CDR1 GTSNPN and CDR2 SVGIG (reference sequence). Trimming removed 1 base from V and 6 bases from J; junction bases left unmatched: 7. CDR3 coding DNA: TGTGCCTGGAGTGACGAACAGGGGGCAGGTCAGCCCCAGCATTTT. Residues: CAWSDEQGAGQPQHF. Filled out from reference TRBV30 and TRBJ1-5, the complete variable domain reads SQTIHQWPATLVQPVGSPLSLECTVEGTSNPNLYWYRQAAGRGLQLLFYSVGIGQISSEVPQNLSASRPQDRQFILSSKKLLLSDSGFYLCAWSDEQGAGQPQHFGDGTRLSIL.

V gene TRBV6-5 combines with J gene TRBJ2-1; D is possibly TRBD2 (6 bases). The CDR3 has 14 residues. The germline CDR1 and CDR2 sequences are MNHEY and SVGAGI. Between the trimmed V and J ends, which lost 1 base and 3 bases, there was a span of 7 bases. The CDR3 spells CASSYFGGYNEQFF. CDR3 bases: TGTGCCAGCAGTTACTTCGGGGGCTACAATGAGCAGTTCTTC.

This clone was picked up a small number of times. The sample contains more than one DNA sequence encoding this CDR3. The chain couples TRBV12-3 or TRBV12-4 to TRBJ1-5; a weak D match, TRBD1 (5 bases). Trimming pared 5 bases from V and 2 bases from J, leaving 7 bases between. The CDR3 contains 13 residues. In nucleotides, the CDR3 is TGTGCCAGCAGTGACAGAGGCAATCAGCCCCAGCATTTT. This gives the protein CASSDRGNQPQHF.

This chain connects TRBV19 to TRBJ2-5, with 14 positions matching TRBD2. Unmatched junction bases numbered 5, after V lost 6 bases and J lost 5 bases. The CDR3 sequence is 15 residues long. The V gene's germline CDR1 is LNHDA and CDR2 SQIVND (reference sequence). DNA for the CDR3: TGTGCCAGTAGGACTAGCGGGGGGGCCTCGGAGACCCAGTACTTC. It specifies CASRTSGGASETQYF. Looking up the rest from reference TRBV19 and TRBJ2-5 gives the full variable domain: DGGITQSPKYLFRKEGQNVTLSCEQNLNHDAMYWYRQDPGQGLRLIYYSQIVNDFQKGDIAEGYSVSREKKESFPLTVTSAQKNPTAFYLCASRTSGGASETQYFGPGTRLLVL.

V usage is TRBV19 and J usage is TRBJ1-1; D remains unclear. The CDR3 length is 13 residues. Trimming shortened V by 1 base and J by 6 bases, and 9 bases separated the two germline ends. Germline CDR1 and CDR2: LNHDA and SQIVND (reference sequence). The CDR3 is CASSIALSPEAFF. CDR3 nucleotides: TGTGCCAGTAGTATAGCTCTAAGTCCTGAAGCTTTCTTT.

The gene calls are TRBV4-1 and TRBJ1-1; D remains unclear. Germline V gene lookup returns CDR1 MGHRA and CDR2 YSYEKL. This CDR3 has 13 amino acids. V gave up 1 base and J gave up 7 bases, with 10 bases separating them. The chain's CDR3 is CASSQGTEVEAFF. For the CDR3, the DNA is TGCGCCAGCAGCCAAGGCACCGAGGTTGAAGCTTTCTTT.

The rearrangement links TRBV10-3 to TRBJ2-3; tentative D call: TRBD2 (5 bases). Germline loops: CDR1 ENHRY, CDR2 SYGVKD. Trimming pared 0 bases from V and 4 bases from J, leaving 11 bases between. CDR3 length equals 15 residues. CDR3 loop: CAISESGSAPDTQYF. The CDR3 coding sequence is TGTGCCATCAGTGAGTCTGGTAGCGCTCCAGATACGCAGTATTTT.